A selection of T cell receptor beta chains follows, all from one sample in a study of glioma-infiltrating T cells. TCRdb re-derived calls from the multiplex PCR reads in MiXCR, one entry per CDR3 protein. The sample lists approximately 400,000 distinct CDR3 sequences, roughly 41% occurring once. Input material: glioma tissue, nonneoplastic brain tissue, or PBMCs (not recorded which). The source is a human donor with low-grade glioma or glioblastoma, undergoing nonglioma brain surgery, or in good health (not recorded which). The CDR3 runs from the conserved cysteine through the conserved F or W. D genes are given only for firm matches.

v_call,j_call,d_call,cdr3_aa
TRBV28,TRBJ1-4,.,CASSLRSEKLFF
TRBV4-2,TRBJ2-7,.,CASSQAVGPVYEQYF
TRBV6-2/TRBV6-3,TRBJ2-7,.,CASSYTEITGSEQYF
TRBV2,TRBJ2-5,TRBD1,CASKDRRETQYF
TRBV10-3,TRBJ2-7,.,CAITPDSLRGEQYF
TRBV19,TRBJ1-1,.,CASSEANNEAFF
TRBV18,TRBJ1-2,.,CASSPPSGDPYGYTF
TRBV9,TRBJ2-7,TRBD1,CASSGGQGNYEQYF
TRBV7-2,TRBJ1-5,TRBD1,CASSLQTGVGNQPQHF
TRBV4-1,TRBJ2-7,.,CASSQVGGEQYF
TRBV5-1,TRBJ1-2,.,CASSPGVVEYGYTF
TRBV12-3/TRBV12-4,TRBJ2-2,.,CASSGGAVGELFF
TRBV3-1,TRBJ2-7,.,CASSQVDAGEQYF
TRBV10-3,TRBJ1-5,TRBD1,CAISTGTGGIGNQPQHF
TRBV20-1,TRBJ2-3,.,CSAREFGVRTDTQYF
TRBV20-1,TRBJ2-7,.,CSALGYYEQYF
TRBV4-1,TRBJ1-1,.,CASSQGYRYTKAFF
TRBV20-1,TRBJ1-2,.,CSARPSTGTGYTF
TRBV19,TRBJ2-7,TRBD1,CASSIRQGPYEQYF
TRBV28,TRBJ2-1,.,CASSLGRWDKYSDEQFF
TRBV7-9,TRBJ2-7,TRBD2,CASSDRLAAYEQYF
TRBV28,TRBJ1-5,TRBD1,CAGSLGMTGNSNQPQHF
TRBV4-1,TRBJ1-2,.,CASSPYDGSNYGYTF
TRBV19,TRBJ2-3,.,CASSPRDSSGPTDTQYF
TRBV20-1,TRBJ1-4,.,CSARDRALATNEKLFF
TRBV19,TRBJ1-4,TRBD1,CASSVPGQLATNEKLFF
TRBV19,TRBJ2-1,.,CASRSGSSQFF
TRBV6-1,TRBJ1-2,.,CASSDPRDAFWGYTF
TRBV7-9,TRBJ1-4,.,CANSLHRQPSNETLFF
TRBV20-1,TRBJ2-5,.,CSARPFLDTNGSPETQYF
TRBV12-3/TRBV12-4,TRBJ2-1,TRBD1,CASISGTGLYNEQFF
TRBV20-1,TRBJ2-7,.,CSARNRERGYEQYF
TRBV4-2,TRBJ2-2,.,CASSLSPQGPWLAETGELFF
TRBV19,TRBJ1-5,.,CASGGRVRGQPQHF
TRBV28,TRBJ2-3,TRBD2,CASSSSGRRNTDTQYF
TRBV24-1,TRBJ2-5,TRBD2,CATSDPLSGSVAETQYF
TRBV6-5,TRBJ1-1,.,CASSERERSKRNTEAFF
TRBV12-3/TRBV12-4,TRBJ2-7,TRBD2,CASTWRGRASGSYEQYF
TRBV10-2,TRBJ2-1,TRBD2,CASRRRELSYNEQFF
TRBV27,TRBJ2-7,TRBD2,CASSPGLAEAYEQYF
TRBV12-3/TRBV12-4,TRBJ1-2,.,CASSNGADYGYTF
TRBV28,TRBJ1-5,.,CASSLGRTAGSLPQHF
TRBV7-2,TRBJ2-1,.,CASSARGSNEQFF
TRBV9,TRBJ2-3,TRBD1,CASSGTYRGVLTDTKYF
TRBV2,TRBJ2-5,.,CASSEGDGEGRETQYF
TRBV18,TRBJ2-1,TRBD2,CASSQGLAGSEQFF